What follows describes a single T cell receptor (beta chain). Its matching antigen is unknown. The data stem from a study of CD8 T cells in Susac syndrome. Study-wide points: The study recognized that its TCR sequencing and HLA analysis covered a relatively small number of individuals.

Reverse transcription used about 0.45 to 1 ug RNA and random hexamers. TCR beta CDR3 was amplified by immunoSEQ multiplex PCR. This amplification extended across 54 Vbeta and 13 Jbeta segments. Using its own MiXCR run on the immunoSEQ multiplex PCR reads, TCRdb lists one record per CDR3 protein. The table has 130,000 to 150,000 distinct CDR3 sequences, 94% seen once; the top ten hold around 0.29%. The controls were healthy donors who were matched for age and sex. In contrast to the negatively isolated CD8+ and CD4+ T cells, TEMRA cells were FACS-enriched. Per germline, CDR1 MNHEY and CDR2 SMNVEV (reference sequence). The CDR3 loop spans 14 amino acids. V lost 6 bases and J lost 6; bases outside the gene matches: 2.

The chain combines TRBV27 with TRBJ2-6; 10 nucleotides agree with TRBD1. This receptor was taken from a human donor in good health. The sequenced material came from CD8+ T cells from PBMCs. As DNA, the CDR3 is TGTGCCAGCAGGACAGGGGGCCTGGCCAACGTCCTGACTTTC. Translating it yields CASRTGGLANVLTF.